This TCR beta chain was observed in a study of blood T cell repertoires in COVID-19. Using immunoSEQ multiplex PCR, the repertoire was profiled, and TCRdb retains in-frame clones only, with some absent. This table holds over 95,000 clones, about 85% found once. This CDR3 region has 16 residues. Trimming shortened V by 7 bases and J by 0 bases, and 16 bases separated the two germline ends. Looked up from germline, CDR1 is SNHLY and CDR2 is FYNNEI. The receptor comes from a woman aged 60-70 years with COVID-19, enrolled during active disease. Material for sequencing was peripheral blood. The chain combines TRBV2 with TRBJ1-5; D gene uncertain. CDR3 coding DNA: TGTGCCAGCACCTCCGGAGGGCTTTATAGCAATCAGCCCCAGCATTTT. This encodes CASTSGGLYSNQPQHF.